The T cell receptor (beta chain) under discussion was sequenced for a study of identical twins. Study conclusions and caveats: High-abundance cord blood beta clonotypes had fewer insertions; memory repertoires showed none.

J was trimmed by 2 bases and V by 3 bases; bases with no gene match: 10. This CDR3 is 17 amino acids long. Germline loops: CDR1 ENHRY, CDR2 SYGVKD. For this clonotype: The target antigen is unknown.

A template switching step contributed a universal primer site, while unique molecular identifiers were present in the cDNA. TCRdb reanalysed the 5' RACE reads using MiXCR and keeps one entry per CDR3 protein. The table has some 250,000 distinct CDR3 sequences, 10% to 15% seen once; the top ten hold 4% to 5%. Every donor was a healthy Caucasian. The same data also contributed to another study, on yellow fever vaccine responses in identical twins.

Sequenced: memory (CD45RO+) T cells sorted from blood. This TCR was sampled from a woman aged 18-29 years in good health. The V and J genes are TRBV10-3 and TRBJ2-3; 8 bases agree with TRBD2. The CDR3 region has the DNA TGTGCCATCAGTGAACGATTAGCGGGACCACCCACAGATACGCAGTATTTT. Protein sequence: CAISERLAGPPTDTQYF.